This TCR beta chain emerged from a study of T cell changes during pregnancy in multiple sclerosis. Libraries were prepared by immunoSEQ multiplex PCR; TCRdb keeps only in-frame clonotypes and omits some of them. Among around 20,000 clones listed, under 95% were seen once. The source of this sequence is a female donor in good health, enrolled as a control in a pregnancy study. The sequenced sample was CD4+ T cells from peripheral blood mononuclear cells, obtained in the third trimester of pregnancy.

The DNA of the CDR3 is TGTGCCAGCAGCCCTTACGGACAGGATTATACAGATACGCAGTATTTT. Its translation is CASSPYGQDYTDTQYF. The rearrangement joins TRBV9 to TRBJ2-3; 7 bases match TRBD1. The CDR3 is 16 residues long. Looked up from germline, CDR1 is SGDLS and CDR2 is YYNGEE. Losses at the gene ends were 4 bases for V and 3 bases for J; bases not matched to a gene: 11.